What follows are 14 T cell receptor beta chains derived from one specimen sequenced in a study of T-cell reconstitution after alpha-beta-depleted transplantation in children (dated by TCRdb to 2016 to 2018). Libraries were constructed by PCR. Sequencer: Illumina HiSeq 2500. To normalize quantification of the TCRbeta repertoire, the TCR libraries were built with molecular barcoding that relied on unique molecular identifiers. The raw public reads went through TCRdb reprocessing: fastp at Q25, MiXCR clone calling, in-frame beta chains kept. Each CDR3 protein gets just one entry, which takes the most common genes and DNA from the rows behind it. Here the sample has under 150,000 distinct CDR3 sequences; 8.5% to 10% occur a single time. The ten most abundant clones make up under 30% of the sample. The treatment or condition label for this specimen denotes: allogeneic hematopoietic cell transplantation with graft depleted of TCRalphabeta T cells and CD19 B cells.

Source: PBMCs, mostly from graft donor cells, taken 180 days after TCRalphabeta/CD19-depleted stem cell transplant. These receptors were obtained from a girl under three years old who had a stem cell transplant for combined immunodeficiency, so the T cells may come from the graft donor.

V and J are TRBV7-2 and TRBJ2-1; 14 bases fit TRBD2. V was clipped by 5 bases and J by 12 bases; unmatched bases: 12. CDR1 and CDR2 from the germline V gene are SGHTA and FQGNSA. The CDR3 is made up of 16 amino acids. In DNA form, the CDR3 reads TGTGCCAGCAGCCCTCTGGGACTAGCGGGAGCGGGGGGGCAGTTCTTC. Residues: CASSPLGLAGAGGQFF.

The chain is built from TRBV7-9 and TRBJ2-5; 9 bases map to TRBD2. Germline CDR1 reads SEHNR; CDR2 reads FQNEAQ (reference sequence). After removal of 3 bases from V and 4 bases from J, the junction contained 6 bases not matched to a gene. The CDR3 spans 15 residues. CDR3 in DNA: TGTGCCAGCAGCTTCCTCTTAGCGGGAGCAGAGACCCAGTACTTC. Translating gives CASSFLLAGAETQYF.

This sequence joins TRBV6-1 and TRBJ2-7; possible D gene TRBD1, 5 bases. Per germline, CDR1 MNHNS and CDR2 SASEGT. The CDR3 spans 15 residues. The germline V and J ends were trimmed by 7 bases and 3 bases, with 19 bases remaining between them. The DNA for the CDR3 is TGTGCCAGCAAGAGGAACCAGGGATTGGGCTACGAGCAGTACTTC. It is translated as CASKRNQGLGYEQYF.

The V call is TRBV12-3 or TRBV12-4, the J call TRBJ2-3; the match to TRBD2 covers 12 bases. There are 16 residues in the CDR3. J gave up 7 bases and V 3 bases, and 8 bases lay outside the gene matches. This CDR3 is CASSFGLAGGRHTQYF. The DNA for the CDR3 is TGTGCCAGCAGTTTTGGGCTAGCGGGAGGGCGACATACGCAGTATTTT.

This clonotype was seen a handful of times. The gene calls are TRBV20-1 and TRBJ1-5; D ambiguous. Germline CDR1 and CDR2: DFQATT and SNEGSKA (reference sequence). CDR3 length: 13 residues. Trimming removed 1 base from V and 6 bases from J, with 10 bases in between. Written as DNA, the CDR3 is TGCAGTGCTAGAGTGTTGGGTGGTCAGCCCCAGCATTTT. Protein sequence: CSARVLGGQPQHF.

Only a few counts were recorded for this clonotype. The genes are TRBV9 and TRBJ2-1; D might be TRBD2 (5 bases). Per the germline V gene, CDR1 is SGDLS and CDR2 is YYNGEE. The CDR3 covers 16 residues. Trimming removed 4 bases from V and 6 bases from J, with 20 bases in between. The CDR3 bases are TGTGCCAGCAGCTCCGCCCGAGGATTTCGGGGCAATGAGCAGTTCTTC. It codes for CASSSARGFRGNEQFF.

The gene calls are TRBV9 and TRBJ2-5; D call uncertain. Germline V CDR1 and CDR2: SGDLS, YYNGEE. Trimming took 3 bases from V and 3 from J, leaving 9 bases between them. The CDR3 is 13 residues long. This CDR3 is CASSATEEETQYF. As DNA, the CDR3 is TGTGCCAGCAGCGCGACGGAAGAAGAGACCCAGTACTTC. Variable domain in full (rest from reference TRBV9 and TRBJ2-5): DSGVTQTPKHLITATGQRVTLRCSPRSGDLSVYWYQQSLDQGLQFLIQYYNGEERAKGNILERFSAQQFPDLHSELNLSSLELGDSALYFCASSATEEETQYFGPGTRLLVL.

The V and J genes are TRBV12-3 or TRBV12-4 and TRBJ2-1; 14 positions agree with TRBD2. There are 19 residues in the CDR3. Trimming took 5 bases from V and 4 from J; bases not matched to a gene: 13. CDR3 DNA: TGTGCCAGCAGTCGCCCGTCGGGACTAGCGGGAGTGGGTTACAATGAGCAGTTCTTC. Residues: CASSRPSGLAGVGYNEQFF.

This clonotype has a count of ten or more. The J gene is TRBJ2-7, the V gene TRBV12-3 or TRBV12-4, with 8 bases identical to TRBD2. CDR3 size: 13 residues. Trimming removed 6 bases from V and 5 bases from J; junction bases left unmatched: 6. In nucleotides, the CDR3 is TGTGCCAGCAGATGGACTAGCAGCCACGAGCAGTACTTC. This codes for CASRWTSSHEQYF.

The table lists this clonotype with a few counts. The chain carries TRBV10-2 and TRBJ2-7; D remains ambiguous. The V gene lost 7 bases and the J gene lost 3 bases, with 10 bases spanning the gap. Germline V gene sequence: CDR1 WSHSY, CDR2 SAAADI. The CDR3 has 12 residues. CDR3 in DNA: TGCGCCAGCACCGAGAACCACTACGAGCAGTACTTC. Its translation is CASTENHYEQYF.

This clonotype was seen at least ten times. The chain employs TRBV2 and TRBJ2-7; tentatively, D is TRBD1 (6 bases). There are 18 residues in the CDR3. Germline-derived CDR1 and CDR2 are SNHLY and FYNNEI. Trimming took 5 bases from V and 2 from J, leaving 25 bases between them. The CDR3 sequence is CASSPLGTGRIRTYEQYF. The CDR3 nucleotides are TGTGCCAGCAGTCCCCTCGGAACAGGGAGAATAAGGACCTACGAGCAGTACTTC.

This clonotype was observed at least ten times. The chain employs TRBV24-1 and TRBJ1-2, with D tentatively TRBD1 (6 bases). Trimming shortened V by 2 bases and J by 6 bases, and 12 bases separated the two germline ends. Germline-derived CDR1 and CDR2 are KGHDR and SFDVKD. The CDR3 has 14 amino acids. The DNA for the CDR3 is TGTGCCACCAGTGATTCCTGGGCAGGGGATGGCTACACCTTC. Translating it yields CATSDSWAGDGYTF.

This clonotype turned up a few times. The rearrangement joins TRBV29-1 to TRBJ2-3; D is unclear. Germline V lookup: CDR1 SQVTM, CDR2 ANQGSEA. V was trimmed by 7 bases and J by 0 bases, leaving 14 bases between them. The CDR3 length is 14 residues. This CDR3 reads CSADGGSSTDTQYF. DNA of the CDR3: TGCAGCGCCGATGGTGGTTCTAGCACAGATACGCAGTATTTT.

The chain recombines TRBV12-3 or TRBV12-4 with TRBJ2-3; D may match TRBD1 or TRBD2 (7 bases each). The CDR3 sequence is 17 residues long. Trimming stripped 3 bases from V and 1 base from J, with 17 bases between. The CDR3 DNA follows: TGTGCCAGCAGTTTCCCCCAGGGGGGGACCGGCACAGATACGCAGTATTTT. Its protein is CASSFPQGGTGTDTQYF.